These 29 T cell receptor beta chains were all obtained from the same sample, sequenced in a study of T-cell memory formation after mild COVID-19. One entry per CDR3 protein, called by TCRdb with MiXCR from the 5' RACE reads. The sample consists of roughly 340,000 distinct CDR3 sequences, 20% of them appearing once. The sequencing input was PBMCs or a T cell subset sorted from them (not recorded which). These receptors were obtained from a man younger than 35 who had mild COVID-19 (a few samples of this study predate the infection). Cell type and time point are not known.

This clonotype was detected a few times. DNA for the CDR3: TGTGCCAGCAGTATATACACCGGGACTAGCGGGGTCCAAGAGACCCAGTACTTC. Translation: CASSIYTGTSGVQETQYF. The V gene is TRBV28, the J gene TRBJ2-5; 13 nucleotides line up with TRBD2. CDR1 is MDHEN, CDR2 SYDVKM, per germline. CDR3 length equals 18 residues. With V trimmed by 5 bases and J by 1 base, 10 bases remained unmatched. Together with reference TRBV28 and TRBJ2-5, the CDR3 gives the full variable domain: DVKVTQSSRYLVKRTGEKVFLECVQDMDHENMFWYRQDPGLGLRLIYFSYDVKMKEKGDIPEGYSVSREKKERFSLILESASTNQTSMYLCASSIYTGTSGVQETQYFGPGTRLLVL.

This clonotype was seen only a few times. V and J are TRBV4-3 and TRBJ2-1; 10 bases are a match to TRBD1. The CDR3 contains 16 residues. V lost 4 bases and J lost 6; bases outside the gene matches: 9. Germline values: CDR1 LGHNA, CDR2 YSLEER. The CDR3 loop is CASSPGDRGPPNEQFF. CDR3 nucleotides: TGCGCCAGCAGCCCTGGGGACAGGGGACCTCCCAATGAGCAGTTCTTC.

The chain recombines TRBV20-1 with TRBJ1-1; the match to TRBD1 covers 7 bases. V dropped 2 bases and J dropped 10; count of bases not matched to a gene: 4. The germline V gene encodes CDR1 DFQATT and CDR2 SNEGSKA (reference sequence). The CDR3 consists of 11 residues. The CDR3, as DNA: TGCAGTGCTAGAACCGGGACAGTAGCTTTCTTT. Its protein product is CSARTGTVAFF.

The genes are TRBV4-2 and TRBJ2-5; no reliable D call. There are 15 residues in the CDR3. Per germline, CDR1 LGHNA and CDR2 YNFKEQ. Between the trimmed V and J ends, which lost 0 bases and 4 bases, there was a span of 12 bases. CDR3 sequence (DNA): TGTGCCAGCAGCCAAGAGGATTCGAGCCGAGAGACCCAGTACTTC. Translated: CASSQEDSSRETQYF.

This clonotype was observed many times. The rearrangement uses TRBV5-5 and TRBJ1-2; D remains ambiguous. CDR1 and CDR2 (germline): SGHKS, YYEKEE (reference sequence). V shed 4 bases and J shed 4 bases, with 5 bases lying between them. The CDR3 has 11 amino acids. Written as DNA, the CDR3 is TGTGCCAGCAGCCTGACCTATGGCTACACCTTC. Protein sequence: CASSLTYGYTF. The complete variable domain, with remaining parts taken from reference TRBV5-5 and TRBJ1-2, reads DAGVTQSPTHLIKTRGQQVTLRCSPISGHKSVSWYQQVLGQGPQFIFQYYEKEERGRGNFPDRFSARQFPNYSSELNVNALLLGDSALYLCASSLTYGYTFGSGTRLTVV.

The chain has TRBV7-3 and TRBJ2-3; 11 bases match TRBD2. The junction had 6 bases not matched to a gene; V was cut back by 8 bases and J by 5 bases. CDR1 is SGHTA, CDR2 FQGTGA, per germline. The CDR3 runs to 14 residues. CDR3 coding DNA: TGTGCCAGCTCTAGCGGGGGGCGCGTAGATACGCAGTATTTT. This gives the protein CASSSGGRVDTQYF.

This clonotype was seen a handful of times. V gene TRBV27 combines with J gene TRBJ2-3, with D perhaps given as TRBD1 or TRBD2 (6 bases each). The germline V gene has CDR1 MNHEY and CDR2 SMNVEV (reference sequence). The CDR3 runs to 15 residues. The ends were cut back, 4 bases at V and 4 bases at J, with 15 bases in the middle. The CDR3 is CASSSRGRGPDTQYF. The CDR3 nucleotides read TGTGCCAGCAGTTCCCGGGGGCGAGGCCCAGATACGCAGTATTTT.

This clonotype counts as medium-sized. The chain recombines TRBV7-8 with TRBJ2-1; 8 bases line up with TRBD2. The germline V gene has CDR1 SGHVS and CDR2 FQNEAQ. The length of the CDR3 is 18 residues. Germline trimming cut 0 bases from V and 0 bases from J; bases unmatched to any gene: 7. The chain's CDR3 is CASSLALIAGFSYNEQFF. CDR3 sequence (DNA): TGTGCCAGCAGCTTAGCGCTTATAGCGGGGTTCTCCTACAATGAGCAGTTCTTC.

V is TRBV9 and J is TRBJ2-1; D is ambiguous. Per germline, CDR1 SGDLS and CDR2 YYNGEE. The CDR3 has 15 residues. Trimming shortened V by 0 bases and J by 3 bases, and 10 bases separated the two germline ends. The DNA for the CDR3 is TGTGCCAGCAGCGTAGAGGATAGCATCTACAATGAGCAGTTCTTC. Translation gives CASSVEDSIYNEQFF.

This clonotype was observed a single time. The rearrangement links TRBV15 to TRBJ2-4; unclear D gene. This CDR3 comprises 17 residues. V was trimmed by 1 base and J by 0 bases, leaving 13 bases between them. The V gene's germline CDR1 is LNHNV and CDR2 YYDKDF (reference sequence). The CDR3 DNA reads TGTGCCACCAGCAGAGGGTCAGGAGTCTCAGCCAAAAACATTCAGTACTTC. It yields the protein CATSRGSGVSAKNIQYF.

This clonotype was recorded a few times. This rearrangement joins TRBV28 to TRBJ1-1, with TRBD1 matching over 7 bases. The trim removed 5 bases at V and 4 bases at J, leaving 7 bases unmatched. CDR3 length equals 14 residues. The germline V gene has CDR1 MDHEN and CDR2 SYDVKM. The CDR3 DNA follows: TGTGCCAGCAGTACAGGGGCGCCCAGCACTGAAGCTTTCTTT. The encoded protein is CASSTGAPSTEAFF.

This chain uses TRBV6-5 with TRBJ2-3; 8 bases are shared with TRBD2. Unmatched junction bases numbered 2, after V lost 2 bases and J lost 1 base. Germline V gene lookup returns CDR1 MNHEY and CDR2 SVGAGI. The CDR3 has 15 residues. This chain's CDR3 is CASSYETSGTDTQYF. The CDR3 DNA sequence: TGTGCCAGCAGTTACGAGACTAGCGGCACAGATACGCAGTATTTT.

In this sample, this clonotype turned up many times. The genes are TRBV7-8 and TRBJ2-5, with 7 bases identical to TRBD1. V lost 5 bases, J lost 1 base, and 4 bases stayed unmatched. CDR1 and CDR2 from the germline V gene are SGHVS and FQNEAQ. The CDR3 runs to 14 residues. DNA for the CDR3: TGTGCCAGCAGCGCATACAGGGGCCAAGAGACCCAGTACTTC. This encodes CASSAYRGQETQYF.

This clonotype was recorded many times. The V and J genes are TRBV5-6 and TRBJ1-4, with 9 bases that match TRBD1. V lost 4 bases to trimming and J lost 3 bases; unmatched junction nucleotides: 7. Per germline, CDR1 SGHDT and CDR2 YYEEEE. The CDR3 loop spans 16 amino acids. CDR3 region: CASSLLQGAANEKLFF. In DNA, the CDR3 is TGTGCCAGCAGCCTACTACAGGGGGCAGCTAATGAAAAACTGTTTTTT. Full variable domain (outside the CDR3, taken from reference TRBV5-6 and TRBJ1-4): DAGVTQSPTHLIKTRGQQVTLRCSPKSGHDTVSWYQQALGQGPQFIFQYYEEEERQRGNFPDRFSGHQFPNYSSELNVNALLLGDSALYLCASSLLQGAANEKLFFGSGTQLSVL.

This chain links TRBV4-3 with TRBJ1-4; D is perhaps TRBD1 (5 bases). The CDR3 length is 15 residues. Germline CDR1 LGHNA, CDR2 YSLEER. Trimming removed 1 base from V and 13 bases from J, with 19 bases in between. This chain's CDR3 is CASSQGGTVIGGLFF. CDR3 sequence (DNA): TGCGCCAGCAGCCAAGGTGGCACGGTTATTGGGGGACTGTTTTTT.

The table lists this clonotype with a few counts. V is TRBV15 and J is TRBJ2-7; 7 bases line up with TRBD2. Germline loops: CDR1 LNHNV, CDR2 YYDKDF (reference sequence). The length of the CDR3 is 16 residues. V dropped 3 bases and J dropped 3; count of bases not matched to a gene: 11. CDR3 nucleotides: TGTGCCACCAGCAGCCCTACGATGGCTAGCGGCTACGAGCAGTACTTC. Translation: CATSSPTMASGYEQYF.

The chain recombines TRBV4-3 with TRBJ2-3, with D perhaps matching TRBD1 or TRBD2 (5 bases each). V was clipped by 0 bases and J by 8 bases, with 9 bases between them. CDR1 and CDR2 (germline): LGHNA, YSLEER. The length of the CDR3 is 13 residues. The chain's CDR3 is CASSQDGGGTQYF. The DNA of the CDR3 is TGCGCCAGCAGCCAAGATGGGGGTGGTACGCAGTATTTT.

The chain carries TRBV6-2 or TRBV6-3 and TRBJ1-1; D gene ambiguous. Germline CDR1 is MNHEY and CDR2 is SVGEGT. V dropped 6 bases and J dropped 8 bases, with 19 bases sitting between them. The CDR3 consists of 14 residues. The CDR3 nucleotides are TGTGCCAGCAGGCAGCTGGGAAAGACCACGGAAGCTTTCTTT. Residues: CASRQLGKTTEAFF.

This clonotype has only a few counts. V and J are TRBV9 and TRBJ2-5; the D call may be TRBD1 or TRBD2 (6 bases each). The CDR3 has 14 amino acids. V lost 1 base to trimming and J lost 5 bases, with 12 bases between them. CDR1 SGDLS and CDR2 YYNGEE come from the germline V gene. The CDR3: CASSVFGGAETQYF. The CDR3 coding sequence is TGTGCCAGCAGCGTATTCGGGGGCGCGGAGACCCAGTACTTC.

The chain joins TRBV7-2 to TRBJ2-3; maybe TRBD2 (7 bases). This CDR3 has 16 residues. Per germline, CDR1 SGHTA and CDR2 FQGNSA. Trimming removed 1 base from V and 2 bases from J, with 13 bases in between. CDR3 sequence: CASSLVWGGPTDTQYF. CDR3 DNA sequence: TGTGCCAGCAGCTTAGTTTGGGGGGGGCCCACAGATACGCAGTATTTT.

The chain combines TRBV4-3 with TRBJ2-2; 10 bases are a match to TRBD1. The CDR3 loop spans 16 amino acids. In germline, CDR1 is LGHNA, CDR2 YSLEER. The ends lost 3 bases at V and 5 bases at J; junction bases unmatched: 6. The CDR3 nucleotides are TGCGCCAGCAGCCAGGAGGGACAGGGGACTACCGGGGAGCTGTTTTTT. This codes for CASSQEGQGTTGELFF.

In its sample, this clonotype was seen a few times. The CDR3 is CASSVGTFNTEAFF. CDR3 DNA sequence: TGTGCCAGCAGCGTCGGGACTTTTAACACTGAAGCTTTCTTT. The chain joins TRBV9 to TRBJ1-1; possible D gene TRBD1, 5 bases. Germline V gene data show CDR1 as SGDLS and CDR2 as YYNGEE. The V and J ends lost 2 bases and 2 bases respectively, with 10 bases between them. The CDR3 spans 14 residues.

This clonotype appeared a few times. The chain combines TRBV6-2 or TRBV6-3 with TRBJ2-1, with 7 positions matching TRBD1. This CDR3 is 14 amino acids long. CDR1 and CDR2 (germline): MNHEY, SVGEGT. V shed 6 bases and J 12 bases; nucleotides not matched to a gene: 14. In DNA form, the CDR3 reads TGTGCCAGCAGCGCCTTTTGGACAGGCAGTATGCAGTTCTTC. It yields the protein CASSAFWTGSMQFF.

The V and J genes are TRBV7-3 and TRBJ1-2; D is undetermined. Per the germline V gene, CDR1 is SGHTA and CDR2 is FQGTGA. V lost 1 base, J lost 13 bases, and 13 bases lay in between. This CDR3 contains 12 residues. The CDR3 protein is CASSLSPPSATF. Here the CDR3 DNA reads TGTGCCAGCAGCTTAAGTCCGCCCAGTGCCACCTTC.

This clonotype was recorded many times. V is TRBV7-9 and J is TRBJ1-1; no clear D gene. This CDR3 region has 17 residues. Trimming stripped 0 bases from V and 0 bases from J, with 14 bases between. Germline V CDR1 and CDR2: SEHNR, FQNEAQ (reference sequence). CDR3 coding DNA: TGTGCCAGCAGCTTAGCCCCCCCAGCCTTTATGAACACTGAAGCTTTCTTT. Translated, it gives CASSLAPPAFMNTEAFF.

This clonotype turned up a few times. This CDR3 reads CASSLLSYGNTEAFF. The CDR3 nucleotides are TGCGCCAGCAGCTTACTCTCGTATGGGAACACTGAAGCTTTCTTT. This chain uses TRBV5-1 with TRBJ1-1, with no clear D. In germline, CDR1 is SGHRS, CDR2 YFSETQ. The CDR3 covers 15 residues. V was trimmed by 2 bases and J by 1 base, leaving 12 bases between them.

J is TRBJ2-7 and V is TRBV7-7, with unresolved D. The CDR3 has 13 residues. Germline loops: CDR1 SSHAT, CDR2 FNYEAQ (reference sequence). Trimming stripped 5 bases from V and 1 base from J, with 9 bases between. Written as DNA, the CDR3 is TGTGCCAGCAGCACATCTCCTTCCTACGAGCAGTACTTC. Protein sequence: CASSTSPSYEQYF.

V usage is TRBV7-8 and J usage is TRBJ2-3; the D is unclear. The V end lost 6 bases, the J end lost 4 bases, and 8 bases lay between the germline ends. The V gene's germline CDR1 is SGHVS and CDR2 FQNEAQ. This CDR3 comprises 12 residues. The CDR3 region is CASSSQADTQYF. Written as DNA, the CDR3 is TGTGCCAGCAGTTCCCAGGCAGATACGCAGTATTTT.

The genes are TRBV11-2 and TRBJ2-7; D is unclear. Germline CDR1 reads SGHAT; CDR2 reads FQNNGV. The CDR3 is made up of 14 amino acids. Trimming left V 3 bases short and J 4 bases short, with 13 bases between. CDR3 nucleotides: TGTGCCAGCAGCTTCTCTGGGGTACGGTACGAGCAGTACTTC. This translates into CASSFSGVRYEQYF.